The entry that follows covers one T cell receptor beta chain sequence. This sample is drawn from a study of blood T cell repertoires in COVID-19. Across the study: Samples representing acute and convalescent COVID-19 were sourced from the United States, Italy and Spain.

The Seattle patients joined while their infection was active and were tracked longitudinally afterward. The CDR3 is 13 residues long. Germline CDR1 is SQVTM and CDR2 is ANQGSEA. J lost 4 bases, V lost 3 bases, and 3 bases had no gene match. Original processing notes: Scientists estimated how many nucleated cells there were by amplifying reference gene primers. TCRdb's table, derived via immunoSEQ multiplex PCR, lists solely in-frame clones and lacks some. V and J calls and clone size are those listed in that table; D and trimming were worked out from the DNA. Of fewer than 80,000 clones listed, around 82% were seen once; the top ten hold 12% to 15%.

The TCR comes from a man between 60 and 75 years old with COVID-19, enrolled during active disease. The sequencing input was peripheral blood. This chain links TRBV29-1 with TRBJ2-3; 8 nucleotides align to TRBD2. CDR3 DNA: TGCAGCGTTGACGGGGGGGCTGCAGATACGCAGTATTTT. Amino acids: CSVDGGAADTQYF.